Shown below are 21 T cell receptor beta chains from a single sample sequenced in a study of blood T cell repertoires in COVID-19. Assay: immunoSEQ multiplex PCR; the TCRdb copy retains only in-frame clones and omits some. Of more than 55,000 clones listed, about nine tenths are singletons. Sequencing was done on a sample of peripheral blood. The source is a man aged 50 to 59 with active COVID-19.

CDR3: CATSDRLAGIVNEQFF. In DNA form, the CDR3 reads TGTGCCACCAGTGATCGACTAGCGGGAATTGTAAATGAGCAGTTCTTC. The chain uses TRBV24-1 and TRBJ2-1; TRBD2 matches 11 bases. Unmatched junction bases numbered 7, after V lost 3 bases and J lost 7 bases. CDR1 and CDR2 (germline): KGHDR, SFDVKD. The CDR3 has 16 amino acids.

This sequence joins TRBV10-3 and TRBJ1-1, with a weak D call TRBD1 (6 bases). CDR1 is ENHRY, CDR2 SYGVKD, per germline. The CDR3 length is 13 residues. The V end lost 10 bases, the J end lost 1 base, and 13 bases lay between the germline ends. CDR3 protein: CATRQGKNTEAFF. Written as DNA, the CDR3 is TGTGCCACGAGGCAGGGGAAGAACACTGAAGCTTTCTTT.

The rearrangement links TRBV28 to TRBJ2-7; 7 bases fit TRBD2. This CDR3 spans 15 amino acids. Germline V lookup: CDR1 MDHEN, CDR2 SYDVKM. V lost 7 bases to trimming and J lost 6 bases; unmatched junction nucleotides: 15. DNA for the CDR3: TGTGCCAGCACCCTTACCCCCTTGCGGGAGTTCGAGCAGTACTTC. This translates into CASTLTPLREFEQYF.

The J gene is TRBJ2-2, the V gene TRBV9, with D unresolved. Trimming left V 2 bases short and J 4 bases short, with 15 bases between. The length of the CDR3 is 16 residues. Germline V CDR1 and CDR2: SGDLS, YYNGEE. This CDR3 is CASSVRLSPGTGELFF. CDR3 nucleotides: TGTGCCAGCAGCGTTCGACTTAGCCCGGGCACCGGGGAGCTGTTTTTT.

This clone appeared a single time. J is TRBJ2-1 and V is TRBV21-1; the table's D call of TRBD2 was not tested on the DNA. TRBV21-1 is flagged as a pseudogene. The CDR3 length is 16 residues. DNA for the CDR3: TGTGCCAGCCGACTAGCGGGGGGGATCTCCTACAATGAGCAGTTCTTC. It specifies CASRLAGGISYNEQFF.

This clone was seen a handful of times. The V gene is TRBV6-4, the J gene TRBJ2-2; TRBD2 agrees at 8 bases. The CDR3 contains 15 residues. V dropped 4 bases and J dropped 5; count of bases not matched to a gene: 6. Germline CDR1 MRHNA, CDR2 SNTAGT. The CDR3 coding sequence is TGTGCCAGCAGTGTGGAGGCGGGAGGTACCGGGGAGCTGTTTTTT. This encodes CASSVEAGGTGELFF.

The chain carries TRBV6-2 or TRBV6-3 and TRBJ2-5; D perhaps matches TRBD1 (6 bases). The CDR3 covers 14 residues. The V gene lost 5 bases and the J gene lost 5 bases, with 15 bases spanning the gap. The germline gives CDR1 MNHEY, CDR2 SVGEGT. As DNA, the CDR3 is TGTGCCAGCAGTCAACAGGGTCACGTGGAGACCCAGTACTTC. Translated: CASSQQGHVETQYF.

By its share, this clone is medium-sized. The chain carries TRBV12-3 or TRBV12-4 and TRBJ2-1; 7 nucleotides align to TRBD2. V lost 2 bases to trimming and J lost 8 bases; unmatched junction nucleotides: 3. The CDR3 runs 13 residues. The CDR3 DNA reads as TGTGCCAGCAGTTTATTGGGGGGGGATGAGCAGTTCTTC. Translating it yields CASSLLGGDEQFF.

This chain uses TRBV5-4 with TRBJ2-5; 12 bases are shared with TRBD1. With V trimmed by 2 bases and J by 3 bases, 5 bases remained unmatched. From germline, CDR1 is SGHNT and CDR2 YYREEE (reference sequence). This CDR3 contains 16 residues. CDR3 bases: TGTGCCAGCAGCTTCGGGACAGGGGGCGGCGAAGAGACCCAGTACTTC. It yields the protein CASSFGTGGGEETQYF.

The chain employs TRBV19 and TRBJ2-7; D is uncertain. Germline lookup yields CDR1 LNHDA and CDR2 SQIVND (reference sequence). CDR3 length equals 13 residues. The ends were cut back, 4 bases at V and 0 bases at J, with 7 bases in the middle. The CDR3 nucleotides are TGTGCCAGTAGTAGAGGCAGCTCCTACGAGCAGTACTTC. Translated, it gives CASSRGSSYEQYF.

The chain joins TRBV9 to TRBJ1-1; TRBD1 agrees at 7 bases. The CDR3 loop spans 16 amino acids. The V gene's germline CDR1 is SGDLS and CDR2 YYNGEE. The V and J ends lost 2 bases and 1 base, in that order; junction bases with no gene match: 8. CDR3 bases: TGTGCCAGCAGCGTCGACTGGGACAGACAGAACACTGAAGCTTTCTTT. The encoded protein is CASSVDWDRQNTEAFF.

The rearrangement joins TRBV7-8 to TRBJ2-2, with 13 bases aligning to TRBD2. CDR1 is SGHVS, CDR2 FQNEAQ, per germline. The V gene end was trimmed by 5 bases and the J gene end by 7 bases; junction bases not matched to a gene: 13. This CDR3 spans 18 amino acids. CDR3 sequence reads: CASSRFLLAGGHIGELFF. As DNA, the CDR3 is TGTGCCAGCAGCCGGTTCCTACTAGCGGGGGGGCATATCGGGGAGCTGTTTTTT.

The CDR3 nucleotides read TGCGCCAGCAGCTTCACGGGACAGAGTAATGAAAAACTGTTTTTT. Protein sequence: CASSFTGQSNEKLFF. V and J are TRBV5-1 and TRBJ1-4, with 7 bases that match TRBD1. This CDR3 has 15 amino acids. V was pared by 2 bases and J by 4 bases, with 5 bases of the junction left unmatched. In germline, CDR1 is SGHRS, CDR2 YFSETQ. The full variable domain, with the rest looked up from reference TRBV5-1 and TRBJ1-4, is KAGVTQTPRYLIKTRGQQVTLSCSPISGHRSVSWYQQTPGQGLQFLFEYFSETQRNKGNFPGRFSGRQFSNSRSEMNVSTLELGDSALYLCASSFTGQSNEKLFFGSGTQLSVL.

The chain recombines TRBV9 with TRBJ2-2; tentative D call: TRBD2 (6 bases). CDR3 length equals 16 residues. The V and J ends lost 4 bases and 5 bases respectively, with 18 bases between them. Germline V gene data show CDR1 as SGDLS and CDR2 as YYNGEE. The CDR3 sequence is CASSKTTGLLTGELFF. The CDR3 nucleotides read TGTGCCAGCAGCAAGACAACGGGACTTCTAACCGGGGAGCTGTTTTTT.

The rearrangement joins TRBV11-3 to TRBJ2-5; no firm D call. V was pared by 5 bases and J by 0 bases, with 13 bases between. The CDR3 is made up of 15 amino acids. Per the germline V gene, CDR1 is SGHNT and CDR2 is YENEEA. Here the CDR3 DNA reads TGTGCCAGCAGCACCCCGACACAGTACCAAGAGACCCAGTACTTC. Its translation: CASSTPTQYQETQYF.

The chain employs TRBV3-1 (or the pseudogene TRBV3-2) and TRBJ2-2, with a weak D call TRBD2 (6 bases). The CDR3 length is 16 residues. Germline V gives CDR1 LGHDT, CDR2 YNNKEL (reference sequence). The V end lost 6 bases, the J end lost 2 bases, and 16 bases lay between the germline ends. In nucleotides, the CDR3 is TGTGCCAGCAGTCTGACCGGGACTTATAACACCGGGGAGCTGTTTTTT. Translating gives CASSLTGTYNTGELFF.

This clone was found once. This chain uses TRBV6-2 or TRBV6-3 with TRBJ1-5; weak D call: TRBD1 (5 bases). The CDR3 spans 15 residues. V gave up 6 bases and J gave up 0 bases, with 12 bases separating them. Germline CDR1 MNHEY, CDR2 SVGEGT. CDR3 DNA sequence: TGTGCCAGCAGCCCCACAGGTTATAGCAATCAGCCCCAGCATTTT. The encoded protein is CASSPTGYSNQPQHF.

The J gene is TRBJ2-7, the V gene TRBV6-1; 10 bases fit TRBD2. V shed 3 bases, J shed 6 bases, and the junction held 11 bases outside the gene matches. The CDR3 is made up of 16 amino acids. Germline V gene data show CDR1 as MNHNS and CDR2 as SASEGT. The DNA for the CDR3 is TGTGCCAGCAGTGACCATAGCGGGAGGCCGTTTCGCGAGCAGTACTTC. Encoded protein: CASSDHSGRPFREQYF.

J is TRBJ1-2 and V is TRBV5-4; 7 bases line up with TRBD1. The junction had 3 bases not matched to a gene; V was cut back by 3 bases and J by 4 bases. CDR3 length equals 13 residues. Germline V gives CDR1 SGHNT, CDR2 YYREEE (reference sequence). CDR3 region: CASSSGQLYGYTF. The CDR3 nucleotides are TGTGCCAGCAGCTCGGGACAGCTCTATGGCTACACCTTC.

The rearrangement links TRBV6-2 or TRBV6-3 to TRBJ1-5, with D maybe TRBD1 (5 bases). The CDR3 contains 14 residues. Germline-derived CDR1 and CDR2 are MNHEY and SVGEGT. Trimming removed 0 bases from V and 6 bases from J, with 9 bases in between. CDR3 sequence: CASSYSQGIQPQHF. CDR3 sequence (DNA): TGTGCCAGCAGTTACTCTCAGGGTATTCAGCCCCAGCATTTT.

This sequence joins TRBV18 and TRBJ2-5; a weak D match, TRBD2 (6 bases). Germline CDR1 is KGHSH and CDR2 is LQKENI. Trimming removed 0 bases at V and 5 bases at J, with 16 bases between. CDR3 length: 16 amino acids. CDR3 protein: CASSPPGTLKQETQYF. As DNA, the CDR3 is TGTGCCAGCTCACCACCTGGGACTCTCAAGCAGGAGACCCAGTACTTC.